The clone carrying this T cell receptor beta chain was recorded a few times. This sample was included in a study of control samples from healthy donors and cancer patients. Germline-derived CDR1 and CDR2 are KGHSH and LQKENI. Deletions cut 2 bases from V and 2 bases from J, with 9 bases between. This CDR3 has 14 amino acids. Generated by immunoSEQ multiplex PCR, the TCRdb table keeps only in-frame clones and is missing some. Of some 100,000 clones listed, roughly 83% are singletons. Material: blood. The rearrangement uses TRBV18 and TRBJ1-1, with unresolved D. The sequence was obtained from a woman aged 30 to 39 in good health. CDR3 sequence reads: CASSPFESNTEAFF. Written as DNA, the CDR3 is TGTGCCAGCTCACCATTCGAATCTAACACTGAAGCTTTCTTT.